This T cell receptor beta chain was recorded in a study of circulating and synovial CD4+ cells in juvenile arthritis. Study results and caveats: Measured synovium overlap likely understates the true shared repertoire.

Germline V gives CDR1 KGHSH, CDR2 LQKENI. CDR3 length: 14 amino acids. V was clipped by 5 bases and J by 7 bases, with 18 bases between them. Libraries were prepared by immunoSEQ multiplex PCR; TCRdb keeps only in-frame clonotypes and omits some of them. This sample yields about 3,200 clones, of which roughly 85% are seen a single time; around 4.4% belongs to the top ten. As concerns this clone: Its matching antigen is unknown.

The V gene is TRBV18, the J gene TRBJ2-7, with a possible D match to TRBD2 (6 bases). This TCR was recovered from a human donor with juvenile idiopathic arthritis. The sequenced material came from CD4+ T cells from synovial fluid. The CDR3 protein is CASSMAGNPSEQYF. In DNA, the CDR3 is TGTGCCAGCTCAATGGCGGGGAACCCCTCTGAGCAGTACTTC.